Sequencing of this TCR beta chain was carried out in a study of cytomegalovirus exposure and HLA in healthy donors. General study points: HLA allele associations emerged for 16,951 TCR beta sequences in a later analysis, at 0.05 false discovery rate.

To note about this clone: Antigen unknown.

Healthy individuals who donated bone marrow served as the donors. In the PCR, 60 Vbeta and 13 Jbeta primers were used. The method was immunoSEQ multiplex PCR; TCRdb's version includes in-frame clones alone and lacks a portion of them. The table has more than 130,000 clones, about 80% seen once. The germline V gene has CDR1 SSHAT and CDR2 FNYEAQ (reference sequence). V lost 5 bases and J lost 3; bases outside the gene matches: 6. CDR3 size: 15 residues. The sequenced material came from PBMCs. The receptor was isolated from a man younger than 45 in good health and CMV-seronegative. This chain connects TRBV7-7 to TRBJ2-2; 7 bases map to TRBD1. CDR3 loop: CASSQQGLDTGELFF. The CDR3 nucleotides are TGTGCCAGCAGCCAACAGGGGCTCGACACCGGGGAGCTGTTTTTT.